Below, 7 T cell receptor beta chains from the same sample are listed, as sequenced in a study of CD8+ T cells in alopecia areata. Sequencing templates came from extracted RNA that was reverse transcribed into cDNA. Some clones are missing from TCRdb's copy, which holds only in-frame ones; the method was immunoSEQ multiplex PCR. The sample includes 250,000 or so clones, none of them occurring once. Sorting of pooled cutaneous lymph node cells was based on CD4, CD8alpha, NKG2D, NKG2ACE and other markers. Sequencing used CD4+ T cells sorted from a lymph node. The source of these receptors is a C3H/HeJ mouse with alopecia areata. The MHC haplotype of this mouse line is H2-k.

A word on this clone: Germline and genes here are mouse. The CDR3 end lies 4 residues beyond the end of the read and is filled in from the germline J gene. Different DNA sequences within this sample yield the same CDR3. The chain employs TRBV5 and TRBJ2-2; 9 positions agree with TRBD1. The CDR3 totals 16 residues. Germline V gives CDR1 LGHNA, CDR2 YNLKQL (reference sequence). Trimming cost V 5 bases and J 0 bases; bases outside gene matches: 4. CDR3 amino acids: CASSSRQGANTGQLYF. The CDR3 bases that were read are TGTGCCAGCAGCTCTCGACAGGGGGCAAACACCGGG.

This clone was observed a handful of times. Mouse gene names and germline throughout. The read halts 4 residues ahead of the CDR3 end, with the missing end drawn from the germline J gene. The genes are TRBV19 and TRBJ1-2; no firm D call. The CDR3 extends over 13 amino acids. Looked up from germline, CDR1 is FNHDT and CDR2 is SITEND (reference sequence). The germline V and J ends were trimmed by 5 bases and 0 bases, with 8 bases remaining between them. CDR3 bases read: TGTGCCAGCAGACAAAGCCCAAACTCC. It specifies CASRQSPNS. The full CDR3 sequence reads CASRQSPNSDYTF.

As concerns this clone: Each gene name is a mouse one. The read finishes 4 residues shy of the CDR3 end, and the germline J gene is used to complete it. The chain is built from TRBV5 and TRBJ2-2, with a possible D match to TRBD1 (6 bases). The CDR3 has 15 residues. The V gene lost 0 bases and the J gene lost 4 bases, with 9 bases spanning the gap. Germline V gene sequence: CDR1 LGHNA, CDR2 YNLKQL (reference sequence). The CDR3 reads CASSQEEGVTGQLYF. CDR3 DNA (partial): TGTGCCAGCAGCCAAGAAGAGGGGGTCACCGGG.

A note on this clone: Mouse gene names and germline throughout. CDR3 sequence reads: CASGGAGQPNSDYTF. Incomplete CDR3 DNA: TGTGCCAGCGGGGGGGCGGGACAGCCAAACTCC. This chain connects TRBV13-2 to TRBJ1-2, with 7 nucleotides matching TRBD1. The CDR3 extends 4 residues past the end of the read, so its final part is completed from the germline J gene. The germline gives CDR1 NNHNN, CDR2 SYGAGS (reference sequence). The CDR3 is made up of 15 amino acids. The J segment lost 0 bases and the V segment lost 5 bases, leaving 7 bases of the junction unmatched.

Of note for this clone: Germline and genes here are mouse. Read data end 4 residues before the CDR3 end; the end is taken from the germline J gene. The chain recombines TRBV14 with TRBJ2-5; 11 nucleotides line up with TRBD2. CDR3 length equals 16 residues. Germline V gene data show CDR1 as SGHDT and CDR2 as FRDEAV. V dropped 5 bases and J dropped 0; count of bases not matched to a gene: 5. CDR3 in amino acids: CASRGLGAGNQDTQYF. CDR3 DNA, as far as it was read: TGTGCCAGCAGGGGACTGGGGGCTGGAAACCAAGAC.

This clone was seen more than once but under ten times. The genes are named according to mouse. The missing CDR3 end, 4 residues past where the read stops, is filled in from the germline J gene. This rearrangement joins TRBV13-1 to TRBJ1-1; 9 nucleotides align to TRBD1. Germline trimming cut 2 bases from V and 3 bases from J; bases unmatched to any gene: 2. CDR1 is NSHNY and CDR2 is SYGAGN in the germline V gene. CDR3 length: 14 residues. The sequenced CDR3 bases are TGTGCCAGCAGTGAGAGGGACAGGGACACA. Translation: CASSERDRDT. The whole CDR3 protein reads CASSERDRDTEVFF.

Comment on this clone: Mouse names are used for the genes. With the read ending 3 residues before the CDR3 end, the germline J gene is used to fill in that end. This chain uses TRBV13-1 with TRBJ1-6; D is possibly TRBD1 (6 bases). TRBJ1-6 is an open reading frame whose function is uncertain. Germline CDR1 reads NSHNY; CDR2 reads SYGAGN. The CDR3 spans 15 residues. Trimming left V 1 base short and J 6 bases short, with 11 bases between. The sequenced CDR3 bases are TGTGCCAGCAGTGATCAACAGGGTGGTAATTCGCCC. This sequence encodes CASSDQQGGNSP. The whole CDR3 protein reads CASSDQQGGNSPLYF.